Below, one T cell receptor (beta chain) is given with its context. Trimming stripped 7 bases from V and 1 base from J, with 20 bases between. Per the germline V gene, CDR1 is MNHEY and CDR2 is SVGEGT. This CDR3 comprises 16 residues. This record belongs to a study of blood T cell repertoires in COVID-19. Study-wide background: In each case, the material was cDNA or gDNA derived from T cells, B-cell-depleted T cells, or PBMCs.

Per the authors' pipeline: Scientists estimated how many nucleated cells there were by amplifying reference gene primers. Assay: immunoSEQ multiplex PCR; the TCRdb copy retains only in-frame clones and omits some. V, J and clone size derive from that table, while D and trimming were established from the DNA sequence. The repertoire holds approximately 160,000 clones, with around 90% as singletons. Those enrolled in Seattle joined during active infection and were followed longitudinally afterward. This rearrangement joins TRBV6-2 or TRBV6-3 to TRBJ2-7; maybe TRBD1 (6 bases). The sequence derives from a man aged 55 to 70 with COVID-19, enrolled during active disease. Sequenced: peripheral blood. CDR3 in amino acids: CASNPGQLLVSYEQYF. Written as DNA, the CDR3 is TGTGCCAGCAACCCAGGACAGCTGCTTGTATCCTACGAGCAGTACTTC.